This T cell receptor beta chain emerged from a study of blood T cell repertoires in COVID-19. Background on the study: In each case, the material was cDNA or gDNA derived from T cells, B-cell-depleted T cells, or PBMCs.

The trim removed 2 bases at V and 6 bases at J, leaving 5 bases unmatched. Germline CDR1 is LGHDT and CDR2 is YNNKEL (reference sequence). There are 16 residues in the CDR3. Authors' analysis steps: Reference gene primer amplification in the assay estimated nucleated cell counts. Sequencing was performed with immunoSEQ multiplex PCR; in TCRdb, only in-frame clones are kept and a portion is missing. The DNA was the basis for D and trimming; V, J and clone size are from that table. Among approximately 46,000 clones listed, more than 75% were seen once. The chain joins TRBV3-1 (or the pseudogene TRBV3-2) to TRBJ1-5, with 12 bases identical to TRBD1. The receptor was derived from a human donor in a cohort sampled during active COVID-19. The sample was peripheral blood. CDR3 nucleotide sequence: TGTGCCAGCAGCCAATCCCGGGACAGGGGGCGTCAGCCCCAGCATTTT. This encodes CASSQSRDRGRQPQHF.